This T cell receptor (beta chain) was identified during a study of blood T cell repertoires in COVID-19. Overall study context: There were acute and convalescent COVID-19 samples, and they came from the United States, Italy and Spain.

The germline gives CDR1 MGHDK, CDR2 SYGVNS. CDR3 size: 16 residues. The V end was cut by 2 bases, the J end by 6 bases, with 17 bases between. Original analysis: Quantification of nucleated cells was approximated via reference gene primer amplification. Libraries were prepared by immunoSEQ multiplex PCR; TCRdb keeps only in-frame clonotypes and omits some of them. The DNA gave D and trimming, while V, J and clone size come from that table. Here the sample spans some 90,000 clones, about 86% being singletons. The rearrangement joins TRBV25-1 to TRBJ2-1; the D gene is possibly TRBD2 (5 bases). The receptor comes from a man at least 80 years old with active or convalescent COVID-19. The source material was peripheral blood. In DNA form, the CDR3 reads TGTGCCAGCAGTGAACCGCGGCTAGCCGGCGGCAATGAGCAGTTCTTC. Translation: CASSEPRLAGGNEQFF. The complete variable domain, with remaining parts taken from reference TRBV25-1 and TRBJ2-1, reads EADIYQTPRYLVIGTGKKITLECSQTMGHDKMYWYQQDPGMELHLIHYSYGVNSTEKGDLSSESTVSRIRTEHFPLTLESARPSHTSQYLCASSEPRLAGGNEQFFGPGTRLTVL.